What follows are 9 T cell receptor beta chains derived from one specimen sequenced in a study of shared clonotypes between healthy human individuals. The method was immunoSEQ multiplex PCR; TCRdb's version includes in-frame clones alone and lacks a portion of them. The table shows around 940,000 clones, with more than 75% occurring only once. The material sequenced was memory CD4+ T cells sorted from blood. The sample's subset: CD45RA-negative fraction. Receptors originate from a man aged 18 to 30 in good health.

V and J are TRBV28 and TRBJ2-3; tentative D call: TRBD2 (7 bases). Germline V gives CDR1 MDHEN, CDR2 SYDVKM. Trimming shortened V by 5 bases and J by 10 bases, and 16 bases separated the two germline ends. The CDR3 runs 13 residues. The chain's CDR3 is CASSAHAGASQYF. DNA for the CDR3: TGTGCCAGCAGTGCACACGCGGGGGCTTCGCAGTATTTT.

The rearrangement links TRBV28 to TRBJ1-5, with D unresolved. The CDR3 is made up of 12 amino acids. Germline V gene data show CDR1 as MDHEN and CDR2 as SYDVKM. Trimming pared 8 bases from V and 6 bases from J, leaving 11 bases between. CDR3 DNA: TGTGCCAGCGGCCTGACTGGTCAGCCCCAGCATTTT. This translates into CASGLTGQPQHF.

The chain has TRBV29-1 and TRBJ2-5; 13 nucleotides align to TRBD2. Germline assignment: CDR1 SQVTM and CDR2 ANQGSEA. Trimming took 7 bases from V and 5 from J; bases not matched to a gene: 7. The CDR3 runs to 14 residues. In DNA form, the CDR3 reads TGCAGCGCCAGGACTAGCGGGGGTGGGGAGACCCAGTACTTC. As protein: CSARTSGGGETQYF.

This clone has just a few counts. The V call is TRBV16, the J call TRBJ1-1; D call uncertain. The CDR3 is 13 amino acids. CDR1 is KGHSY and CDR2 is FQNENV in the germline V gene. Trimming removed 4 bases at V and 4 bases at J, with 10 bases between. CDR3 sequence reads: CASSRLQGTEAFF. The CDR3 nucleotides are TGTGCCAGCAGCCGCTTGCAAGGCACTGAAGCTTTCTTT. Filled out from reference TRBV16 and TRBJ1-1, the complete variable domain reads GEEVAQTPKHLVRGEGQKAKLYCAPIKGHSYVFWYQQVLKNEFKFLISFQNENVFDETGMPKERFSAKCLPNSPCSLEIQATKLEDSAVYFCASSRLQGTEAFFGQGTRLTVV.

The CDR3 here is CASSSVEGFGNTIYF. The CDR3 DNA sequence: TGTGCCAGCAGCTCCGTCGAGGGCTTTGGAAACACCATATATTTT. The V gene is TRBV5-4, the J gene TRBJ1-3; D uncertain. Germline CDR1 and CDR2: SGHNT and YYREEE (reference sequence). Trimming took off 3 bases at V and 3 bases at J, with 13 bases between the two ends. This CDR3 comprises 15 residues.

The chain carries TRBV5-1 and TRBJ2-1; 7 positions agree with TRBD2. The germline CDR1 and CDR2 sequences are SGHRS and YFSETQ. V was clipped by 3 bases and J by 5 bases; unmatched bases: 5. The CDR3 covers 14 residues. The chain's CDR3 is CASSWAGTNNEQFF. Written as DNA, the CDR3 is TGCGCCAGCAGCTGGGCGGGGACTAACAATGAGCAGTTCTTC.

This sequence joins TRBV6-1 and TRBJ1-2; 7 bases align to TRBD1. The CDR3 totals 14 residues. From germline, CDR1 is MNHNS and CDR2 SASEGT. The V segment lost 4 bases and the J segment 4 bases; nucleotides outside the gene matches: 6. CDR3 DNA sequence: TGTGCCAGCAGTGCCCAACAGGGGACCTATGGCTACACCTTC. Amino acid sequence: CASSAQQGTYGYTF.

The chain uses TRBV7-9 and TRBJ1-1; D is ambiguous. Between the trimmed V and J ends, which lost 4 bases and 0 bases, there was a span of 6 bases. Germline loops: CDR1 SEHNR, CDR2 FQNEAQ (reference sequence). The CDR3 extends over 13 amino acids. For the CDR3, the DNA is TGTGCCAGCAGCTGGACTGTGAACACTGAAGCTTTCTTT. It encodes CASSWTVNTEAFF.

Concerning this clone: The same CDR3 is also encoded by other DNA sequences in this sample. V gene TRBV6-5 combines with J gene TRBJ2-7, with 8 positions matching TRBD2. This CDR3 is 15 amino acids long. Germline CDR1 reads MNHEY; CDR2 reads SVGAGI. V shed 3 bases, J shed 1 base, and the junction held 5 bases outside the gene matches. CDR3 bases: TGTGCCAGCAGTTATTCCAGCGGGGGATCCTACGAGCAGTACTTC. Amino acids: CASSYSSGGSYEQYF.